The 13 T cell receptor beta chains below come from one sample, sequenced in a study of response to subunit inactivated influenza vaccine. TCRdb re-called the RT-PCR reads with MiXCR, one entry per CDR3 protein. The repertoire holds about 540,000 distinct CDR3 sequences, with around 13% as singletons. The sequencing used PBMCs from blood, collected approximately 12 days after vaccination. All receptors come from a man aged 45-65 years who received an inactivated influenza vaccine.

V gene TRBV5-6 combines with J gene TRBJ2-3, with 7 nucleotides matching TRBD1. V trimming: 4 bases; J trimming: 8 bases; junction bases outside the gene matches: 13. The CDR3 loop spans 15 amino acids. Germline V gene sequence: CDR1 SGHDT, CDR2 YYEEEE. CDR3 sequence: CASSPGTASTGTQYF. The DNA of the CDR3 is TGTGCCAGCAGCCCCGGGACAGCTAGCACGGGTACGCAGTATTTT.

This clonotype was seen only a few times. V is TRBV4-1 and J is TRBJ2-5; 8 bases are a match to TRBD2. The V gene end was trimmed by 1 base and the J gene end by 0 bases; junction bases not matched to a gene: 7. The CDR3 extends over 17 amino acids. Germline V gives CDR1 MGHRA, CDR2 YSYEKL. The CDR3 here is CASSQVGSGRHQETQYF. For the CDR3, the DNA is TGCGCCAGCAGCCAAGTTGGAAGCGGGAGACACCAAGAGACCCAGTACTTC.

The rearrangement uses TRBV4-3 and TRBJ1-1; possibly TRBD1 for D (6 bases). The CDR3 loop spans 15 amino acids. Germline loops: CDR1 LGHNA, CDR2 YSLEER. Trimming took off 1 base at V and 4 bases at J, with 13 bases between the two ends. CDR3 sequence: CASSQVGGGATEAFF. The DNA for the CDR3 is TGCGCCAGCAGCCAAGTGGGCGGGGGGGCCACTGAAGCTTTCTTT.

This clonotype was seen more than once but under ten times. This chain joins TRBV28 and TRBJ2-7; perhaps D is TRBD1 or TRBD2 (5 bases each). CDR3 size: 14 residues. Germline CDR1 and CDR2: MDHEN and SYDVKM. Trimming pared 6 bases from V and 0 bases from J, leaving 12 bases between. CDR3 nucleotides: TGTGCCAGCAGAAGAGGGGCAGGCTCCTACGAGCAGTACTTC. Translated, it gives CASRRGAGSYEQYF.

The rearrangement uses TRBV6-2 or TRBV6-3 and TRBJ2-7; D gene unclear. V was shortened by 2 bases and J by 3 bases, with 8 bases between the two germline ends. Germline V CDR1 and CDR2: MNHEY, SVGEGT. The CDR3 has 13 residues. The CDR3 DNA reads TGTGCCAGCAGTTACCTGGGCAGCTACGAGCAGTACTTC. Translated, it gives CASSYLGSYEQYF.

This clonotype was recorded a few times. The chain combines TRBV29-1 with TRBJ2-1, with D unclear. Germline values: CDR1 SQVTM, CDR2 ANQGSEA. This CDR3 spans 15 amino acids. Trimming cost V 6 bases and J 7 bases, with 22 bases left between them. In nucleotides, the CDR3 is TGCAGCGTCGCCGGGCGCCTCCCTGCACAAAATGAGCAGTTCTTC. This encodes CSVAGRLPAQNEQFF.

In its sample, this clonotype was seen a few times. V usage is TRBV29-1 and J usage is TRBJ2-5; 13 nucleotides line up with TRBD2. The CDR3 sequence is 15 residues long. The germline gives CDR1 SQVTM, CDR2 ANQGSEA. V was pared by 3 bases and J by 4 bases, with 5 bases of the junction left unmatched. CDR3 region: CSVDGTSGIGETQYF. CDR3 coding DNA: TGCAGCGTTGATGGGACTAGCGGGATCGGAGAGACCCAGTACTTC.

This sequence joins TRBV12-3 or TRBV12-4 and TRBJ1-1, with 8 bases aligning to TRBD1. V shed 3 bases and J 3 bases; nucleotides not matched to a gene: 6. The CDR3 extends over 15 amino acids. CDR3 bases: TGTGCCAGCAGTTTCAGACAGGGGAGGGACACTGAAGCTTTCTTT. Amino acids: CASSFRQGRDTEAFF.

The chain uses TRBV9 and TRBJ1-1, with 11 positions matching TRBD1. This CDR3 has 15 amino acids. V was clipped by 3 bases and J by 6 bases; unmatched bases: 7. In germline, CDR1 is SGDLS, CDR2 YYNGEE. For the CDR3, the DNA is TGTGCCAGCAGCGACGGGACAGGGGGTACGGCTGAAGCTTTCTTT. It encodes CASSDGTGGTAEAFF.

This clonotype was seen more than once but under ten times. The V call is TRBV4-2, the J call TRBJ2-7, with 10 bases lining up with TRBD2. Germline V gene lookup returns CDR1 LGHNA and CDR2 YNFKEQ. The CDR3 loop spans 17 amino acids. Unmatched junction bases numbered 11, after V lost 1 base and J lost 5 bases. The CDR3 loop reads CASSQVPGLAGVDEQYF. CDR3 DNA: TGTGCCAGCAGCCAAGTTCCCGGTCTAGCGGGAGTTGACGAGCAGTACTTC.

This clonotype was detected many times. The chain recombines TRBV12-3 or TRBV12-4 with TRBJ2-1; no definite D call. The V end lost 3 bases, the J end lost 2 bases, and 20 bases lay between the germline ends. This CDR3 contains 18 residues. The chain's CDR3 is CASSFVYGVRVAYNEQFF. The CDR3 DNA follows: TGTGCCAGCAGTTTCGTTTATGGGGTTAGGGTTGCCTACAATGAGCAGTTCTTC.

This clonotype was seen at least ten times. This sequence joins TRBV12-3 or TRBV12-4 and TRBJ2-3, with TRBD1 matching 9 bases. The CDR3 runs to 14 residues. V dropped 6 bases and J dropped 4; count of bases not matched to a gene: 5. CDR3 protein: CASRYRGLADTQYF. In DNA form, the CDR3 reads TGTGCCAGCAGATACAGGGGGCTGGCAGATACGCAGTATTTT.

The gene calls are TRBV19 and TRBJ2-7, with D possibly matching TRBD2 (5 bases). Between the trimmed V and J ends, which lost 5 bases and 9 bases, there was a span of 17 bases. Germline loops: CDR1 LNHDA, CDR2 SQIVND (reference sequence). The CDR3 has 13 amino acids. In DNA, the CDR3 is TGTGCCAGTAGTGTCGACGGACTGGGGTCGCAGTACTTC. Translation gives CASSVDGLGSQYF.